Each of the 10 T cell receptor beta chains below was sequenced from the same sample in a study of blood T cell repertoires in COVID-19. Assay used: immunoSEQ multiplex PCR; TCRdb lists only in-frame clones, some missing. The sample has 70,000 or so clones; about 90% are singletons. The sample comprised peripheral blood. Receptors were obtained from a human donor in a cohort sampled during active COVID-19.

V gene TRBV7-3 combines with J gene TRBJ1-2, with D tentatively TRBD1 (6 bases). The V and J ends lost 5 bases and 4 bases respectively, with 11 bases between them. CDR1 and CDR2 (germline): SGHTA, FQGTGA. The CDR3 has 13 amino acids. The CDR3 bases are TGTGCCAGCAGCCAGGGGCAGGGCTATGGCTACACCTTC. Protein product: CASSQGQGYGYTF.

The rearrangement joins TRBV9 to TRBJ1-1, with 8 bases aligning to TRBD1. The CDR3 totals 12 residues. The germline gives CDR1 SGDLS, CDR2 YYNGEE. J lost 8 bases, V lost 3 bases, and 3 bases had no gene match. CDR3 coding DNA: TGTGCCAGCAGCGCCAACAGGGGGGAAGCTTTCTTT. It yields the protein CASSANRGEAFF.

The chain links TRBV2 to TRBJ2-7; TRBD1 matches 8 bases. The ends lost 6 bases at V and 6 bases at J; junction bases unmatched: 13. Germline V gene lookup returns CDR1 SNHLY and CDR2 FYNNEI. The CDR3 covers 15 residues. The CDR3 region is CASRIQQGGLTEQYF. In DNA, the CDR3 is TGTGCCAGCAGGATTCAACAGGGGGGACTGACCGAGCAGTACTTC.

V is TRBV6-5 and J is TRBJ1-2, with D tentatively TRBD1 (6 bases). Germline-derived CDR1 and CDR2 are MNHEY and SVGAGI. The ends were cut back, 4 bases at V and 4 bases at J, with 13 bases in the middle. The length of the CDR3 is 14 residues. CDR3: CASSSFAGAYGYTF. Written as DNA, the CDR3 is TGTGCCAGCAGTTCCTTCGCAGGGGCCTATGGCTACACCTTC.

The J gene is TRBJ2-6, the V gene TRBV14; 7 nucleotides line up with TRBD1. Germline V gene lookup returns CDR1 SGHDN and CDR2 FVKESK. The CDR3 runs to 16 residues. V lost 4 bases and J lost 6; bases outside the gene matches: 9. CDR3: CASSLRQGTLANVLTF. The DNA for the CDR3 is TGTGCCAGCAGCCTCCGACAGGGAACCCTGGCCAACGTCCTGACTTTC.

CDR3 residues: CASSLAGTGDYGYTF. CDR3 nucleotide sequence: TGTGCCAGCAGTTTAGCCGGGACAGGGGACTATGGCTACACCTTC. This chain uses TRBV27 with TRBJ1-2; 10 nucleotides match TRBD1. The CDR3 is made up of 15 amino acids. Germline CDR1 is MNHEY and CDR2 is SMNVEV (reference sequence). Trimming cost V 2 bases and J 3 bases; bases outside gene matches: 3.

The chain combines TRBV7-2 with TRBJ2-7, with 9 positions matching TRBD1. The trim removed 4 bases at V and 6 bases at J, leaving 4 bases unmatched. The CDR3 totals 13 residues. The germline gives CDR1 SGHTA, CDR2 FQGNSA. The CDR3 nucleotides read TGTGCCAGCAGCTGGACAGGGGCGAGCGAGCAGTACTTC. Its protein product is CASSWTGASEQYF.

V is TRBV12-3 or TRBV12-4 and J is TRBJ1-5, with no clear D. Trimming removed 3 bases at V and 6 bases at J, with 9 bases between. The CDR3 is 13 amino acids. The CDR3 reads CASSFEVSQPQHF. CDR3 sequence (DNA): TGTGCCAGCAGTTTCGAGGTCAGTCAGCCCCAGCATTTT.

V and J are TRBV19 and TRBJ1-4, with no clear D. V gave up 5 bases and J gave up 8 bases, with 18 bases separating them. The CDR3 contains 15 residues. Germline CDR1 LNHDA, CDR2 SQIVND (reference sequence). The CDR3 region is CASSSRRETPEKLFF. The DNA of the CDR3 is TGTGCCAGTAGTTCAAGACGGGAGACACCGGAAAAACTGTTTTTT. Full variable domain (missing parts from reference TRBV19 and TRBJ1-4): DGGITQSPKYLFRKEGQNVTLSCEQNLNHDAMYWYRQDPGQGLRLIYYSQIVNDFQKGDIAEGYSVSREKKESFPLTVTSAQKNPTAFYLCASSSRRETPEKLFFGSGTQLSVL.

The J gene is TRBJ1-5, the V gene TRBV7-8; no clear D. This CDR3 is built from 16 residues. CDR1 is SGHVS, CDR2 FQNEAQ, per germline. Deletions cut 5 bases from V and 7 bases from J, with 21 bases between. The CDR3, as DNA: TGTGCCAGCAGCCTTTTGCGTGGACCGGGAGGGCAGCCCCAGCATTTT. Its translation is CASSLLRGPGGQPQHF.